This T cell receptor beta chain was recorded in a study of early T cells in non-severe SARS-CoV-2 infection (dated by TCRdb to the early 2020s). The study in broad terms: Bulk RNA from unsorted whole blood was used for TCR sequencing, so alpha and beta chains could not be paired.

This clonotype was seen at least ten times. Its antigen remains unidentified. The sample holds no much larger clone one base away, and base qualities are not on file. The library was obtained by 5' RACE. TCRdb names NextSeq 500 as the instrument used. In the TCR library protocol, unique molecular identifiers were attached to individual cDNA molecules to correct for PCR bias and sequencing error. Sequencing covered both TCR alpha and beta chains, and within each sample the abundances of alpha and beta sequences were tightly co-correlated. Regarding the original processing steps: Decombinator V4 was used to annotate TCR sequences for V gene, J gene and CDR3. TCRs were defined as expanded if a significant change between any two time points was detected under a Poisson model with p below 0.0001. TCR abundances were normalised to the total number of TCRs sequenced per sample and were expressed as counts per million. MAIT TCRs were defined by TRAV1-2 paired with TRAJ12, TRAJ20 or TRAJ33, and iNKT TCRs by TRAV10 paired with TRAJ18. VDJdb, accessed on 1 November 2021, was searched for TCRs annotated for CMV, EBV and SARS-CoV-2, and TCRs annotated for more than one antigen were excluded. Starting from the raw public reads, TCRdb applied fastp trimming at Q25, assembled clones with MiXCR and retained in-frame beta chains. One record per CDR3 amino acid sequence lists the most common genes and DNA. The V and J calls here are based on TCRdb, not the publication. In all, the sample holds about 99,000 distinct CDR3 sequences, and over 15% of those were seen once. The ten largest account for over 1% of the sample.

The trim is 4 bases for V and 2 bases for J, with a gap of 9 bases between the germline ends. The germline V gene encodes CDR1 MNHEY and CDR2 SMNVEV (reference sequence). Measured from the cysteine to the phenylalanine, the CDR3 is 14 residues long. Of all the DNA, just the CDR3 is kept, 42 bases in frame from base 1. Set within a cohort of healthcare workers in London, UK, this nested case-control study involved weekly PCR testing of nasopharyngeal swabs along with blood sampling. Between 23 and 31 March 2020, the week of the UK lockdown, healthcare workers were enrolled and then followed up weekly for as long as 16 weeks. Overall study results and their limits: Matching against VDJdb was skewed toward anti-spike CD8 responses, likely underestimated virus-specific expansions, and missed private and CD4 specificities.

Sequencing input: whole blood. The chain is made from TRBV27 and TRBJ1-5; too little of a D gene remains to name it. This TCR was recovered from an adult who was a healthcare worker with PCR-confirmed SARS-CoV-2 infection or an uninfected control (not recorded which). At the DNA level, the sequence is TGTGCCAGCAGTTCCGCGGGCGGCAATCAGCCCCAGCATTTT. This sequence encodes CASSSAGGNQPQHF.